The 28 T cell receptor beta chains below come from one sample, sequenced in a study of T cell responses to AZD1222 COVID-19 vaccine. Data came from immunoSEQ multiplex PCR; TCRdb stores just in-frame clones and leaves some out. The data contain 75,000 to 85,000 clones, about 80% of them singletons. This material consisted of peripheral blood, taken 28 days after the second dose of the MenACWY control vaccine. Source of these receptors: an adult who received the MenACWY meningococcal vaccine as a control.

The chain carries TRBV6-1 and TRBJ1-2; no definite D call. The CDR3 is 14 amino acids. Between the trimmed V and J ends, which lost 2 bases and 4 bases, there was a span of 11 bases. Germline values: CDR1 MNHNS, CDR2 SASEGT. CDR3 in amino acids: CASSERTGLYGYTF. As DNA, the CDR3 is TGTGCCAGCAGTGAAAGGACGGGCCTCTATGGCTACACCTTC.

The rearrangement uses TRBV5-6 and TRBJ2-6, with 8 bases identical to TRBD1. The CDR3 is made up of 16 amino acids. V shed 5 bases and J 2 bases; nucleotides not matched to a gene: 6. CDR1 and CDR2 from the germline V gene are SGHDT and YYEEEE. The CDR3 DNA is TGTGCCAGCAGGCCGGACAGGGCTCCTGGGGCCAACGTCCTGACTTTC. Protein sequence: CASRPDRAPGANVLTF.

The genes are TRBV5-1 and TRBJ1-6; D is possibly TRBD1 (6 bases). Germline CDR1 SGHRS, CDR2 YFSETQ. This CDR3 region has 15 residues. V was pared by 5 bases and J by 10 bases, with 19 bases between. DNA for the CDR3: TGCGCCAGCAGTAGGGGGACGGACAAAACCTCACCCCTCCACTTT. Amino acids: CASSRGTDKTSPLHF.

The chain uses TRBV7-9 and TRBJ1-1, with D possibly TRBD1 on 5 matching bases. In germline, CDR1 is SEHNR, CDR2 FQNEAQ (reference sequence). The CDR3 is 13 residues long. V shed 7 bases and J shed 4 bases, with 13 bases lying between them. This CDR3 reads CASMSRVGTEAFF. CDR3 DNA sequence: TGTGCCAGCATGTCCAGGGTCGGCACTGAAGCTTTCTTT.

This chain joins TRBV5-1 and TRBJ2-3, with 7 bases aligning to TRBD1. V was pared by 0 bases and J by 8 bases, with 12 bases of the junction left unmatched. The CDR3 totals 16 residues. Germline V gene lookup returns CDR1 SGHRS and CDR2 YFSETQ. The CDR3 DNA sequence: TGCGCCAGCAGCTTGGGGCCCACGGAAGGGGGCCTTACGCAGTATTTT. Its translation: CASSLGPTEGGLTQYF.

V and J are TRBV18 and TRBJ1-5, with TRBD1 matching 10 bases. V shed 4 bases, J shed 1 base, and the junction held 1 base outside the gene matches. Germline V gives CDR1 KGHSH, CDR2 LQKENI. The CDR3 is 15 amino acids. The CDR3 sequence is CASSQDRGSNQPQHF. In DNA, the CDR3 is TGTGCCAGCTCACAGGACAGGGGGAGCAATCAGCCCCAGCATTTT.

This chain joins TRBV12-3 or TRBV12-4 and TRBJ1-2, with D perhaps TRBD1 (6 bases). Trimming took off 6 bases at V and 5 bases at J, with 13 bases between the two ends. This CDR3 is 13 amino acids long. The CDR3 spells CASRLQGGYGYTF. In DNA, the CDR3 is TGTGCCAGCAGGTTACAGGGAGGTTATGGCTACACCTTC.

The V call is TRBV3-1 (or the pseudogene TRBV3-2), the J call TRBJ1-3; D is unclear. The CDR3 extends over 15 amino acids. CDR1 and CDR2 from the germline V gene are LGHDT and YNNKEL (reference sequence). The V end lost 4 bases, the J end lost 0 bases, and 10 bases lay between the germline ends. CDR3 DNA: TGTGCCAGCAGCCTCGGACGGATCTCTGGAAACACCATATATTTT. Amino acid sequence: CASSLGRISGNTIYF.

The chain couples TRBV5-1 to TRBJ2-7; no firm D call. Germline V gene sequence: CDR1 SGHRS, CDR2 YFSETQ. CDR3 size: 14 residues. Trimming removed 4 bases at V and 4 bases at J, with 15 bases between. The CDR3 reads CASSIGGSRYEQYF. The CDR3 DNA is TGCGCCAGCAGCATTGGTGGTAGCCGGTACGAGCAGTACTTC.

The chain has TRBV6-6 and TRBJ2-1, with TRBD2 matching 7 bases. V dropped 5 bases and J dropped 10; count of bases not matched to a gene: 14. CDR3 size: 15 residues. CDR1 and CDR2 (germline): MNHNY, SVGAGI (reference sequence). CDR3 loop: CASSTLALLGPEQFF. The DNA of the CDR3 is TGTGCCAGCAGTACACTAGCGCTCCTCGGCCCGGAGCAGTTCTTC.

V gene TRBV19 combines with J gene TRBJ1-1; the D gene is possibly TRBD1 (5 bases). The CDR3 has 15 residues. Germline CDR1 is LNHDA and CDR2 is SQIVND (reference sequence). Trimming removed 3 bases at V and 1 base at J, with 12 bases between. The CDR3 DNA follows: TGTGCCAGTAGTATTCAGCCGGGACCGAACACTGAAGCTTTCTTT. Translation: CASSIQPGPNTEAFF.

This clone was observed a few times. CDR3 residues: CASSTSGVSYNEQFF. The CDR3 DNA follows: TGTGCCAGCAGCACGAGCGGGGTCTCCTACAATGAGCAGTTCTTC. This chain uses TRBV3-1 (or the pseudogene TRBV3-2) with TRBJ2-1; 7 bases agree with TRBD2. The CDR3 consists of 15 residues. CDR1 and CDR2 (germline): LGHDT, YNNKEL (reference sequence). V trimming: 5 bases; J trimming: 0 bases; junction bases outside the gene matches: 4.

The DNA for the CDR3 is TGTGCCAGCAGCATGCAGGAAAACTACGAGCAGTACTTC. This sequence encodes CASSMQENYEQYF. The rearrangement uses TRBV6-5 and TRBJ2-7; no clear D gene. Trimming left V 6 bases short and J 3 bases short, with 12 bases between. Germline V gives CDR1 MNHEY, CDR2 SVGAGI. The CDR3 has 13 amino acids.

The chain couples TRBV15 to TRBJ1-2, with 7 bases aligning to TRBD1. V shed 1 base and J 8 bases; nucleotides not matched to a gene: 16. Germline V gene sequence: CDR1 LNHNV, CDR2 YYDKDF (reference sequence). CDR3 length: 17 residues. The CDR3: CATSRGGQTGRLEGYTF. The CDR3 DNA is TGTGCCACCAGCAGAGGGGGACAGACAGGGAGGCTGGAAGGCTACACCTTC.

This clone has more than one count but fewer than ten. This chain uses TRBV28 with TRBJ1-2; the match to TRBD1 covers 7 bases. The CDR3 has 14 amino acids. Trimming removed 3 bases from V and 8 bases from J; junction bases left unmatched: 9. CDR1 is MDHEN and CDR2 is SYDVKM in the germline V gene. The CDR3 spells CASSFGQQGRGYTF. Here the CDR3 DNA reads TGTGCCAGCAGTTTCGGTCAACAGGGGAGAGGCTACACCTTC.

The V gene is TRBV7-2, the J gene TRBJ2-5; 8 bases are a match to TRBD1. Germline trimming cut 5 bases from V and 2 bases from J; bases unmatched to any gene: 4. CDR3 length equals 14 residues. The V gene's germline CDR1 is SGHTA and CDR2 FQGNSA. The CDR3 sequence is CASSRGTGQETQYF. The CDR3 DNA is TGTGCCAGCAGCCGGGGGACAGGACAAGAGACCCAGTACTTC.

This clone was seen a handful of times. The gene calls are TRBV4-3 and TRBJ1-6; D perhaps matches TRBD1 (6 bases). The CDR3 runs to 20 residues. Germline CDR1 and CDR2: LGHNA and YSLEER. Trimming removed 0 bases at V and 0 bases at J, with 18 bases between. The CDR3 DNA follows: TGCGCCAGCAGCCAAGAGAGGGCCGGGACACCAAGCTCCTATAATTCACCCCTCCACTTT. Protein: CASSQERAGTPSSYNSPLHF.

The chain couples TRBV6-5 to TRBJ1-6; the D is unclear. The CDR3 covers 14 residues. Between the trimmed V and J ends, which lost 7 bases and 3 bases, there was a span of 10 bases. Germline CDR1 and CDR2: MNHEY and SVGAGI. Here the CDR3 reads CASKDGVYNSPLHF. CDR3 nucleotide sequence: TGTGCCAGCAAGGATGGTGTCTATAATTCACCCCTCCACTTT.

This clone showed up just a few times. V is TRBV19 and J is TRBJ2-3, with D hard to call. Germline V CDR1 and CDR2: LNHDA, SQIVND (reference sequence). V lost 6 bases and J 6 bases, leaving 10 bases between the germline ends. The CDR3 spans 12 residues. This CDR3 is CASSNLEDTQYF. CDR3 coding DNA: TGTGCCAGTAGCAACCTAGAGGATACGCAGTATTTT.

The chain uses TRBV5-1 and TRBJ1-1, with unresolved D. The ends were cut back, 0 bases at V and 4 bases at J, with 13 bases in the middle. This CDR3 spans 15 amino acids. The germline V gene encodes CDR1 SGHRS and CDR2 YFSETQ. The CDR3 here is CASSLGPRKGTEAFF. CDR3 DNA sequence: TGCGCCAGCAGCTTGGGCCCAAGGAAGGGCACTGAAGCTTTCTTT.

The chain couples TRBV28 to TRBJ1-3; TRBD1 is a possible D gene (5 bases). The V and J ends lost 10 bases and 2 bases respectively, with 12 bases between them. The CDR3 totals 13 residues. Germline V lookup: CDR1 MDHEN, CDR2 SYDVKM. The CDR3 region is CATLDRTGNTIYF. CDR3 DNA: TGTGCCACCCTAGACAGAACTGGAAACACCATATATTTT.

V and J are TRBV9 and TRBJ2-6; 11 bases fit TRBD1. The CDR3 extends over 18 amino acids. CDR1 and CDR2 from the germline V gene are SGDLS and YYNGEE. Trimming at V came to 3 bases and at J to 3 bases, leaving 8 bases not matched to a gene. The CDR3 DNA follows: TGTGCCAGCAGCGCCCGGGACAGGGGGTACGATGGGGCCAACGTCCTGACTTTC. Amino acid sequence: CASSARDRGYDGANVLTF.

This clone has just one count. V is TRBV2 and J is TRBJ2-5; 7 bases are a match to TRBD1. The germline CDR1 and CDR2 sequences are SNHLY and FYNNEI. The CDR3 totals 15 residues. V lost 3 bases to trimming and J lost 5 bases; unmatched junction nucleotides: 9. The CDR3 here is CASSDVLGGRETQYF. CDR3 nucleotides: TGTGCCAGCAGTGATGTTCTAGGGGGCCGGGAGACCCAGTACTTC.

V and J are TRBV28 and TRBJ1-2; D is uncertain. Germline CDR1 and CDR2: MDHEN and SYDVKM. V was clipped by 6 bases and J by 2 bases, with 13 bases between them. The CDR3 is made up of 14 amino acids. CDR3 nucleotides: TGTGCCAGCAGCCCGCCAGAATCGAACTATGGCTACACCTTC. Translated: CASSPPESNYGYTF.

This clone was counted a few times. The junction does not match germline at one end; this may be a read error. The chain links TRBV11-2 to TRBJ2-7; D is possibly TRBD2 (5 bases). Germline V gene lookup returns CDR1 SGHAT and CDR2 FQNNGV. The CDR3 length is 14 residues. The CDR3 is CASSLDGVIDEQYF. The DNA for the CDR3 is TGTGCCAGCAGCCTAGACGGGGTAATCGACGAGCAGTACTTC.

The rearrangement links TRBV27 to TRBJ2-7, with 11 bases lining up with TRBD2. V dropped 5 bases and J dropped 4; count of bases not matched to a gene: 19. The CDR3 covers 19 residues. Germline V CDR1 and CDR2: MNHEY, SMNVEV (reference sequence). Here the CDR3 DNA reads TGTGCCAGCAGTGTAGCGGGGGGGCTTGAATCTTCCTATCTTTACGAGCAGTACTTC. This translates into CASSVAGGLESSYLYEQYF.

CDR3 protein: CASAPGLAGEEGNEQFF. The DNA of the CDR3 is TGTGCCAGTGCGCCGGGACTAGCGGGAGAGGAGGGCAATGAGCAGTTCTTC. V and J are TRBV19 and TRBJ2-1, with 14 bases matching TRBD2. Germline values: CDR1 LNHDA, CDR2 SQIVND (reference sequence). V shed 8 bases and J 6 bases; nucleotides not matched to a gene: 12. The CDR3 is 17 amino acids. The full variable domain, its missing parts supplied by reference TRBV19 and TRBJ2-1, is DGGITQSPKYLFRKEGQNVTLSCEQNLNHDAMYWYRQDPGQGLRLIYYSQIVNDFQKGDIAEGYSVSREKKESFPLTVTSAQKNPTAFYLCASAPGLAGEEGNEQFFGPGTRLTVL.

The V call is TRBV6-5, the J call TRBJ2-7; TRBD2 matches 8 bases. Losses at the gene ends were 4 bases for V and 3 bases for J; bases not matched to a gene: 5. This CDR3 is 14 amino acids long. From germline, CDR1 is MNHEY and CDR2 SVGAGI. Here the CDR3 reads CASSFRLAGYEQYF. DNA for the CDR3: TGTGCCAGCAGTTTCCGGCTAGCGGGCTACGAGCAGTACTTC.